This TCR beta chain was identified in a study of blood T cell repertoires in COVID-19. Across the whole study: Italy, Spain and the United States were the sources of the convalescent and acute COVID-19 samples.

This clone turned up a few times. The table came from immunoSEQ multiplex PCR; TCRdb's copy has only in-frame clones and leaves some out. The sample records about 100,000 clones, under 75% being singletons. Germline values: CDR1 SQVTM, CDR2 ANQGSEA. CDR3 length: 13 amino acids. Trimming left V 4 bases short and J 3 bases short, with 13 bases between. The gene calls are TRBV29-1 and TRBJ2-7; maybe TRBD2 (6 bases). The sequence came from a man older than 75 with acute or convalescent COVID-19. The sequencing sample was made of peripheral blood. DNA for the CDR3: TGCAGCGTTGGGGCCGGGGGATACTACGAGCAGTACTTC. It codes for CSVGAGGYYEQYF.